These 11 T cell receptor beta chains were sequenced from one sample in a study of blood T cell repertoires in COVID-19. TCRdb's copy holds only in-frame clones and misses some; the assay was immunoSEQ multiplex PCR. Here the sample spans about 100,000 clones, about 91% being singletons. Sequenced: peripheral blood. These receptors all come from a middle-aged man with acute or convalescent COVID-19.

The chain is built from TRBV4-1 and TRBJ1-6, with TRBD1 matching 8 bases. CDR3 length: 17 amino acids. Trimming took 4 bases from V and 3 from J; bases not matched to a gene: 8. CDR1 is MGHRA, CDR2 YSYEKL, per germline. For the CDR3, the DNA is TGCGCCAGCAGCCTCCGACAGGGGTCGGGCTATAATTCACCCCTCCACTTT. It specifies CASSLRQGSGYNSPLHF.

The CDR3 loop reads CASSLARDRSSYEQYF. The CDR3 DNA is TGTGCCAGCAGCTTAGCGCGGGACAGGAGCTCCTACGAGCAGTACTTC. The chain has TRBV7-6 and TRBJ2-7, with 8 bases lining up with TRBD1. Germline V gene data show CDR1 as SGHVS and CDR2 as FNYEAQ. The CDR3 has 16 residues. Germline trimming cut 0 bases from V and 0 bases from J; bases unmatched to any gene: 4. Looking up the rest from reference TRBV7-6 and TRBJ2-7 gives the full variable domain: GAGVSQSPRYKVTKRGQDVALRCDPISGHVSLYWYRQALGQGPEFLTYFNYEAQQDKSGLPNDRFSAERPEGSISTLTIQRTEQRDSAMYRCASSLARDRSSYEQYFGPGTRLTVT.

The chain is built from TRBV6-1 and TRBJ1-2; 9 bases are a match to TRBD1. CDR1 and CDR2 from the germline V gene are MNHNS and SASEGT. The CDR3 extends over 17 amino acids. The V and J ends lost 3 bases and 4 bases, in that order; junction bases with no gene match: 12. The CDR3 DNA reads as TGTGCCAGCAGTGACGGGACAGGGTTGGTTCGAGGCTATGGCTACACCTTC. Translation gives CASSDGTGLVRGYGYTF.

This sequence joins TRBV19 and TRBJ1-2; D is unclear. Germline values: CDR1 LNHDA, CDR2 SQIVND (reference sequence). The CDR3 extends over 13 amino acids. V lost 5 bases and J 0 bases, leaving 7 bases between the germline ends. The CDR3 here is CASSPPANYGYTF. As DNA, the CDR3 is TGTGCCAGTAGTCCCCCGGCTAACTATGGCTACACCTTC. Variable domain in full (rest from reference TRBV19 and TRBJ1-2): DGGITQSPKYLFRKEGQNVTLSCEQNLNHDAMYWYRQDPGQGLRLIYYSQIVNDFQKGDIAEGYSVSREKKESFPLTVTSAQKNPTAFYLCASSPPANYGYTFGSGTRLTVV.

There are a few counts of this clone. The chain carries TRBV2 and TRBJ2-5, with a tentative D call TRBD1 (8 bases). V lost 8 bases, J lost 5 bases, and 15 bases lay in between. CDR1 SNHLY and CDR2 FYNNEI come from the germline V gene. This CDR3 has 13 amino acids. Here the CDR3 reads CASDRGGMETQYF. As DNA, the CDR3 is TGTGCCAGCGACAGGGGAGGGATGGAGACCCAGTACTTC.

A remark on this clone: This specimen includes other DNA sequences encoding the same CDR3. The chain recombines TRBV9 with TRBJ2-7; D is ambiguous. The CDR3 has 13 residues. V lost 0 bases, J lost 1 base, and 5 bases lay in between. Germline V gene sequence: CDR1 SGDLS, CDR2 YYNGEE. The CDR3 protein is CASSVGSSYEQYF. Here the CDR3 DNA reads TGTGCCAGCAGCGTAGGCAGTTCCTACGAGCAGTACTTC.

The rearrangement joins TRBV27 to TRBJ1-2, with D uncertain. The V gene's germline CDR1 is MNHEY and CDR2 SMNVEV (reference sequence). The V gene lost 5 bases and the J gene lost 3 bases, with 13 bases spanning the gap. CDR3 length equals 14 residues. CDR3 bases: TGTGCCAGCAGTCTATATATCGGAGACTATGGCTACACCTTC. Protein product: CASSLYIGDYGYTF.

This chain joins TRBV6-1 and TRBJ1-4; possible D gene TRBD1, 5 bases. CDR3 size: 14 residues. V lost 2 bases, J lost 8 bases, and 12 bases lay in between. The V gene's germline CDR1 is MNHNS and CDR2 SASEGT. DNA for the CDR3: TGTGCCAGCAGTGAAACCGGAAGGGGAGAAAAACTGTTTTTT. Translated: CASSETGRGEKLFF.

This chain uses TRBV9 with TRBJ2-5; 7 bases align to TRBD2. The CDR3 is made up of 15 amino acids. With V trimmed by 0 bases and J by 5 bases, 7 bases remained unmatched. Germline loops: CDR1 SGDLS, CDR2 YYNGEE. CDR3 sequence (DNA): TGTGCCAGCAGCGTAGCGGGGGGATCCGGGGAGACCCAGTACTTC. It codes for CASSVAGGSGETQYF.

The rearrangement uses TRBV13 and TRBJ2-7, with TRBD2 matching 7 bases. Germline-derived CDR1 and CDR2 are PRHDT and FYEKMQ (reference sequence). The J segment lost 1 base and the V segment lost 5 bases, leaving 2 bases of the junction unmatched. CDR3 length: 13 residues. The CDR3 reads CASSRTRSYEQYF. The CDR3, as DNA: TGTGCCAGCAGCCGGACTAGGTCCTACGAGCAGTACTTC.

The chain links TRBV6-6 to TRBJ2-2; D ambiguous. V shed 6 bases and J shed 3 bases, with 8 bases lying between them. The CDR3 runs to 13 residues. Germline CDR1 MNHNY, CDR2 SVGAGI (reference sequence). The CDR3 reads CASRPTYTGELFF. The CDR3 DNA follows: TGTGCCAGCAGGCCAACTTACACCGGGGAGCTGTTTTTT.